Each of the 28 T cell receptor beta chains below was sequenced from the same sample in a study of T-cell memory formation after mild COVID-19. TCRdb fed the 5' RACE reads into MiXCR, producing one record per CDR3 protein. The sample has 500,000 to 650,000 distinct CDR3 sequences, about a fifth seen once; the top ten hold around 9.2%. Input material: PBMCs or a T cell subset sorted from them (not recorded which). Source of these receptors: an adult woman who had mild COVID-19 (a few samples of this study predate the infection). Cell type and time point are not known.

The genes are TRBV15 and TRBJ2-5; a weak D match, TRBD2 (5 bases). The germline V gene encodes CDR1 LNHNV and CDR2 YYDKDF (reference sequence). This CDR3 is 15 amino acids long. Between the trimmed V and J ends, which lost 0 bases and 1 base, there was a span of 9 bases. CDR3 amino acids: CATSRDVLAQETQYF. The CDR3 nucleotides read TGTGCCACCAGCAGAGATGTTCTAGCCCAAGAGACCCAGTACTTC.

The rearrangement uses TRBV2 and TRBJ2-2, with 7 positions matching TRBD2. The germline gives CDR1 SNHLY, CDR2 FYNNEI. With 10 bases clipped from V and 4 bases from J, the junction kept 12 bases outside the gene matches. The CDR3 sequence is 15 residues long. The CDR3 DNA follows: TGTGCCATCCAGGGCGGGGGTACTGGCACCGGGGAGCTGTTTTTT. Translation: CAIQGGGTGTGELFF.

Many counts were recorded for this clonotype. The rearrangement links TRBV12-3 or TRBV12-4 to TRBJ1-1; D gene unclear. The length of the CDR3 is 13 residues. V lost 2 bases to trimming and J lost 0 bases, with 4 bases between them. The CDR3 protein is CASSLTMNTEAFF. CDR3 DNA: TGTGCCAGCAGTTTAACAATGAACACTGAAGCTTTCTTT.

The chain carries TRBV5-1 and TRBJ2-6; TRBD1 is a possible D gene (6 bases). Germline V gene data show CDR1 as SGHRS and CDR2 as YFSETQ. Trimming took off 0 bases at V and 4 bases at J, with 14 bases between the two ends. The CDR3 spans 17 residues. CDR3 nucleotide sequence: TGCGCCAGCAGCTTGGACCCCCAGGGGAGCGGGGCCAACGTCCTGACTTTC. Protein product: CASSLDPQGSGANVLTF.

This clonotype was seen more than once but under ten times. This sequence joins TRBV12-3 or TRBV12-4 and TRBJ2-1; maybe TRBD2 (7 bases). This CDR3 region has 17 residues. V lost 7 bases and J lost 0, with 19 bases in between. The CDR3: CASTLAWAGASYNEQFF. CDR3 DNA: TGTGCCAGCACCTTGGCGTGGGCGGGGGCCTCCTACAATGAGCAGTTCTTC.

In nucleotides, the CDR3 is TGCGCCAGCAGCTTAACTAGCGCAAGAACCGGGGAGCTGTTTTTT. Its protein product is CASSLTSARTGELFF. The gene calls are TRBV5-1 and TRBJ2-2, with TRBD2 matching over 7 bases. This CDR3 is 15 amino acids long. V shed 2 bases and J 5 bases; nucleotides not matched to a gene: 6. Germline V gene data show CDR1 as SGHRS and CDR2 as YFSETQ.

This clonotype was detected a few times. The gene calls are TRBV7-8 and TRBJ2-3, with TRBD2 matching 7 bases. The V segment lost 6 bases and the J segment 4 bases; nucleotides outside the gene matches: 7. Germline lookup yields CDR1 SGHVS and CDR2 FQNEAQ. The CDR3 extends over 14 amino acids. This chain's CDR3 is CASSSAGTADTQYF. For the CDR3, the DNA is TGTGCCAGCAGTTCAGCGGGAACGGCAGATACGCAGTATTTT.

The gene calls are TRBV6-5 and TRBJ2-1, with 7 bases lining up with TRBD2. V shed 4 bases and J 5 bases; nucleotides not matched to a gene: 5. The CDR3 extends over 14 amino acids. Germline V CDR1 and CDR2: MNHEY, SVGAGI. CDR3 sequence (DNA): TGTGCCAGCAGTTTACTAGCGTCCCACAATGAGCAGTTCTTC. Protein sequence: CASSLLASHNEQFF.

This clonotype came up a few times. The V call is TRBV7-9, the J call TRBJ2-7; D is undetermined. V gave up 5 bases and J gave up 2 bases, with 7 bases separating them. Germline CDR1 and CDR2: SEHNR and FQNEAQ (reference sequence). This CDR3 is 12 amino acids long. The chain's CDR3 is CASSGETYEQYF. The CDR3 coding sequence is TGTGCCAGCAGCGGGGAAACCTACGAGCAGTACTTC.

The V gene is TRBV5-6, the J gene TRBJ2-2; TRBD2 might be the D (5 bases). The CDR3 contains 14 residues. V gave up 2 bases and J gave up 6 bases, with 11 bases separating them. CDR1 is SGHDT, CDR2 YYEEEE, per germline. The CDR3 protein is CASSFRGTPGELFF. In DNA form, the CDR3 reads TGTGCCAGCAGCTTTCGGGGAACGCCCGGGGAGCTGTTTTTT.

The genes are TRBV6-6 and TRBJ1-2; D is unclear. CDR3 size: 14 residues. Trimming cost V 2 bases and J 8 bases, with 15 bases left between them. CDR1 and CDR2 (germline): MNHNY, SVGAGI (reference sequence). In DNA form, the CDR3 reads TGTGCCAGCAGTTACATCGACTATCCCTGGGGCTACACCTTC. Protein sequence: CASSYIDYPWGYTF.

In this sample, this clonotype turned up many times. V usage is TRBV12-3 or TRBV12-4 and J usage is TRBJ1-2; no clear D gene. V lost 5 bases to trimming and J lost 4 bases, with 17 bases between them. This CDR3 contains 15 residues. In DNA form, the CDR3 reads TGTGCCAGCAGTCCCTTGCTCTCGGGAGTCTATGGCTACACCTTC. Translation: CASSPLLSGVYGYTF.

The V and J genes are TRBV12-3 or TRBV12-4 and TRBJ1-1, with a tentative D call TRBD1 (5 bases). This CDR3 contains 14 residues. Trimming took 1 base from V and 5 from J, leaving 11 bases between them. CDR3 sequence (DNA): TGTGCCAGCAGTTTAGACAGGATGGGAACTGAAGCTTTCTTT. Amino acids: CASSLDRMGTEAFF.

The CDR3 coding sequence is TGCAGTGCTTATTCGACGTCTAACTATGGCTACACCTTC. Encoded protein: CSAYSTSNYGYTF. This sequence joins TRBV20-1 and TRBJ1-2; D unclear. The CDR3 covers 13 residues. Germline-derived CDR1 and CDR2 are DFQATT and SNEGSKA (reference sequence). V was shortened by 5 bases and J by 0 bases, with 10 bases between the two germline ends.

This chain uses TRBV19 with TRBJ1-6; D gene unclear. The CDR3 is 12 amino acids. The V gene lost 4 bases and the J gene lost 10 bases, with 8 bases spanning the gap. In germline, CDR1 is LNHDA, CDR2 SQIVND (reference sequence). The CDR3 coding sequence is TGTGCCAGTAGTACCAAGCCCTCACCCCTCCACTTT. Encoded protein: CASSTKPSPLHF.

This clonotype was observed a handful of times. The chain combines TRBV4-3 with TRBJ1-2; perhaps TRBD1 as D (5 bases). Germline V gene data show CDR1 as LGHNA and CDR2 as YSLEER. CDR3 length equals 16 residues. V was clipped by 0 bases and J by 4 bases, with 15 bases between them. DNA of the CDR3: TGCGCCAGCAGCCAAGAGGAGGGCATCGGGGCCTATGGCTACACCTTC. As protein: CASSQEEGIGAYGYTF.

This rearrangement joins TRBV15 to TRBJ2-7; 11 positions match TRBD2. CDR3 length: 15 residues. The ends lost 3 bases at V and 3 bases at J; junction bases unmatched: 4. The germline V gene has CDR1 LNHNV and CDR2 YYDKDF (reference sequence). The CDR3 loop reads CATSSGTSGYYEQYF. CDR3 sequence (DNA): TGTGCCACCAGCAGTGGGACTAGCGGATACTACGAGCAGTACTTC.

V is TRBV7-3 and J is TRBJ2-1; the match to TRBD2 covers 13 bases. This CDR3 comprises 15 residues. Per the germline V gene, CDR1 is SGHTA and CDR2 is FQGTGA. V was pared by 8 bases and J by 5 bases, with 6 bases of the junction left unmatched. For the CDR3, the DNA is TGTGCCAGCGGCAAAGGGACTAGCGGGAACAATGAGCAGTTCTTC. This translates into CASGKGTSGNNEQFF.

This clonotype has ten or more counts. The chain's CDR3 is CASSLERTGGYEQYF. CDR3 bases: TGTGCCAGCAGCTTAGAACGGACAGGGGGTTACGAGCAGTACTTC. The V call is TRBV7-8, the J call TRBJ2-7, with TRBD1 matching 10 bases. CDR1 is SGHVS and CDR2 is FQNEAQ in the germline V gene. CDR3 length: 15 residues. The ends lost 1 base at V and 4 bases at J; junction bases unmatched: 4.

The table lists this clonotype with a few counts. V usage is TRBV15 and J usage is TRBJ2-1, with a tentative D call TRBD1 (5 bases). Trimming removed 6 bases at V and 0 bases at J, with 9 bases between. The CDR3 is made up of 14 amino acids. Germline assignment: CDR1 LNHNV and CDR2 YYDKDF (reference sequence). The CDR3 here is CATSQGRSYNEQFF. The CDR3 DNA reads as TGTGCCACCAGTCAGGGCCGCTCCTACAATGAGCAGTTCTTC. Together with reference TRBV15 and TRBJ2-1, the CDR3 gives the full variable domain: DAMVIQNPRYQVTQFGKPVTLSCSQTLNHNVMYWYQQKSSQAPKLLFHYYDKDFNNEADTPDNFQSRRPNTSFCFLDIRSPGLGDTAMYLCATSQGRSYNEQFFGPGTRLTVL.

This clonotype has just a few counts. The gene calls are TRBV5-6 and TRBJ1-1; D gene ambiguous. V was trimmed by 2 bases and J by 4 bases, leaving 6 bases between them. CDR3 length: 12 residues. Per germline, CDR1 SGHDT and CDR2 YYEEEE. The CDR3 coding sequence is TGTGCCAGCAGCTTTAGGAGCACTGAAGCTTTCTTT. Residues: CASSFRSTEAFF. The full variable domain, its missing parts supplied by reference TRBV5-6 and TRBJ1-1, is DAGVTQSPTHLIKTRGQQVTLRCSPKSGHDTVSWYQQALGQGPQFIFQYYEEEERQRGNFPDRFSGHQFPNYSSELNVNALLLGDSALYLCASSFRSTEAFFGQGTRLTVV.

This clonotype was seen many times. The chain recombines TRBV5-4 with TRBJ2-7; the match to TRBD2 covers 9 bases. The CDR3 length is 13 residues. Germline loops: CDR1 SGHNT, CDR2 YYREEE (reference sequence). The junction had 4 bases not matched to a gene; V was cut back by 4 bases and J by 5 bases. CDR3 sequence (DNA): TGTGCCAGCAGCCTTAGCGGGAGCAACGAGCAGTACTTC. Amino acids: CASSLSGSNEQYF. Drawing the rest from reference TRBV5-4 and TRBJ2-7, the complete variable domain is ETGVTQSPTHLIKTRGQQVTLRCSSQSGHNTVSWYQQALGQGPQFIFQYYREEENGRGNFPPRFSGLQFPNYSSELNVNALELDDSALYLCASSLSGSNEQYFGPGTRLTVT.

This rearrangement joins TRBV5-1 to TRBJ1-4; perhaps TRBD1 as D (5 bases). The CDR3 covers 15 residues. From germline, CDR1 is SGHRS and CDR2 YFSETQ. Trimming took off 4 bases at V and 5 bases at J, with 15 bases between the two ends. The DNA for the CDR3 is TGCGCCAGCAGCCCTACTGGGGGGAGAAATGAAAAACTGTTTTTT. Protein: CASSPTGGRNEKLFF.

The V gene is TRBV4-3, the J gene TRBJ1-1; 7 bases are shared with TRBD1. Germline V gene data show CDR1 as LGHNA and CDR2 as YSLEER. This CDR3 spans 14 amino acids. J gave up 4 bases and V 3 bases, and 5 bases lay outside the gene matches. The CDR3 sequence: CASSQTGRGTEAFF. In DNA, the CDR3 is TGCGCCAGCAGCCAGACAGGGCGAGGCACTGAAGCTTTCTTT.

The chain employs TRBV3-1 and TRBJ1-5; 7 positions match TRBD1. From germline, CDR1 is LGHDT and CDR2 YNNKEL (reference sequence). This CDR3 is 13 amino acids long. Losses at the gene ends were 3 bases for V and 7 bases for J; bases not matched to a gene: 3. This CDR3 reads CASSQTGLQPQHF. DNA of the CDR3: TGTGCCAGCAGCCAGACAGGGTTGCAGCCCCAGCATTTT.

J is TRBJ2-6 and V is TRBV7-8; D gene uncertain. V was cut by 5 bases and J by 0 bases, with 14 bases left in between. Per germline, CDR1 SGHVS and CDR2 FQNEAQ. The CDR3 extends over 17 amino acids. CDR3 nucleotides: TGTGCCAGCAGCAGAGGAAGAACCGACTCTGGGGCCAACGTCCTGACTTTC. Translated: CASSRGRTDSGANVLTF.

V is TRBV6-1 and J is TRBJ2-2, with D possibly matching TRBD1 (5 bases). V lost 11 bases and J lost 7, with 20 bases in between. Germline V gene data show CDR1 as MNHNS and CDR2 as SASEGT. This CDR3 spans 14 amino acids. CDR3 in amino acids: CASEVYRLDGELFF. The CDR3 DNA sequence: TGTGCCTCCGAGGTGTACAGGCTTGACGGGGAGCTGTTTTTT.

Ten or more counts support this clonotype. CDR3 protein: CSATNSDTEAFF. DNA for the CDR3: TGCAGCGCAACTAACAGCGACACTGAAGCTTTCTTT. V usage is TRBV29-1 and J usage is TRBJ1-1; no clear D gene. The CDR3 is 12 amino acids. Trimming removed 7 bases at V and 3 bases at J, with 12 bases between. CDR1 and CDR2 from the germline V gene are SQVTM and ANQGSEA.